This T cell receptor beta chain originates from a study of T cell responses to AZD1222 COVID-19 vaccine. Findings of the study overall: Within unmutated variant regions lay the reported targets of nearly half of spike-specific TCRs. Possibly, clonal diversity was underestimated; donors were largely white British and included more females.

Profiled with immunoSEQ multiplex PCR; TCRdb holds only in-frame clones, not every one. The sample contains 150,000 to 200,000 clones, approximately 94% of which appear only once. About this clone: The target antigen is unknown.

Trimming took 2 bases from V and 5 from J, leaving 9 bases between them. The germline CDR1 and CDR2 sequences are WNHNN and SYGVQD (reference sequence). CDR3 length: 13 amino acids. The sequence was obtained from an adult in good health. This specimen was peripheral blood, taken on day 0 of AZD1222 vaccination. The chain uses TRBV10-1 and TRBJ1-2; D is uncertain. CDR3 in amino acids: CASSEKQTYGYTF. CDR3 bases: TGCGCCAGCAGTGAGAAACAGACTTATGGCTACACCTTC.